These T cell receptor beta chains were read from a single sample in a study of blood T cell repertoires in COVID-19. This table comes from immunoSEQ multiplex PCR, and its TCRdb copy is limited to in-frame clones, with some not included. This table holds 45,000 to 55,000 clones, 86% found once. Sequencing used peripheral blood. Source of these receptors: a human donor in a cohort sampled during active COVID-19. CDR3s include the opening cysteine and the closing phenylalanine or tryptophan. The D gene is left open where the match is weak. The size field is filled for only some rows; it gives once, few, many or a size class.

>TRBV5-4|-|-|TRBJ2-2
CASSFGGNTGELFF
TGTGCCAGCAGCTTTGGAGGGAACACCGGGGAGCTGTTTTTT
>TRBV13|-|-|TRBJ1-4
CASSLGQVGKLFF
TGTGCCAGCAGCTTAGGACAGGTCGGAAAACTGTTTTTT
>TRBV6-1|-|-|TRBJ1-2
CASSEEPGWNYGYTF
TGTGCCAGCAGTGAAGAGCCGGGGTGGAACTATGGCTACACCTTC
>TRBV5-1|-|TRBD2|TRBJ2-1
CASSIGLAGINEQFF
TGCGCCAGCAGCATAGGACTAGCGGGGATTAATGAGCAGTTCTTC
>TRBV5-1|-|TRBD1|TRBJ2-5
CASSMGTGNQETQYF
TGCGCCAGCAGCATGGGGACAGGGAACCAAGAGACCCAGTACTTC
>TRBV11-2|-|-|TRBJ1-6
CASSPRGGDSPLHF
TGTGCCAGCAGCCCCCGTGGGGGGGATTCACCCCTCCACTTT
>TRBV18|once|-|TRBJ2-6
CASSPTLTGNSGANVLTF
TGTGCCAGCTCACCAACACTAACAGGAAACTCTGGGGCCAACGTCCTGACTTTC
>TRBV28|-|-|TRBJ1-5
CASNPIGGPGGNQPQHF
TGTGCCAGCAACCCAATCGGGGGGCCCGGTGGCAATCAGCCCCAGCATTTT
>TRBV7-6|-|-|TRBJ2-5
CASSLFVPGFQETQYF
TGTGCCAGCAGCTTATTCGTCCCGGGGTTCCAAGAGACCCAGTACTTC
>TRBV5-4|-|TRBD1|TRBJ1-2
CASSLGQGMNYGYTF
TGTGCCAGCAGCTTGGGACAGGGGATGAACTATGGCTACACCTTC
>TRBV6-5|-|TRBD1|TRBJ1-4
CASRGQSTNEKLFF
TGTGCCAGCAGGGGACAGTCAACTAATGAAAAACTGTTTTTT
>TRBV9|-|-|TRBJ1-2
CASAGGGYTF
TGTGCCAGCGCGGGGGGAGGCTACACCTTC
>TRBV7-9|-|-|TRBJ2-3
CASSLAGARDTQYF
TGTGCCAGCAGCTTAGCGGGAGCGAGAGATACGCAGTATTTT
>TRBV5-1|-|-|TRBJ2-1
CASSASGYNEQFF
TGCGCCAGCAGCGCCAGCGGGTACAATGAGCAGTTCTTC
>TRBV2|once|-|TRBJ2-5
CASRRIIMKETQYF
TGTGCCAGCAGGAGGATCATTATGAAAGAGACCCAGTACTTC
>TRBV24-1|-|-|TRBJ1-2
CATSDFSQSYGYTF
TGTGCCACCAGTGATTTTTCACAGAGCTATGGCTACACCTTC
>TRBV5-1|-|TRBD1|TRBJ2-2
CASSLAGQGYTGELFF
TGCGCCAGCAGCTTGGCAGGACAGGGATACACCGGGGAGCTGTTTTTT
>TRBV30|-|-|TRBJ1-5
CAWSATTPNQPQHF
TGTGCCTGGAGCGCAACTACACCCAATCAGCCCCAGCATTTT
>TRBV6-5|-|-|TRBJ2-1
CASSLDYTPYNEQFF
TGTGCCAGCAGTCTTGACTACACTCCGTACAATGAGCAGTTCTTC
>TRBV20-1|-|-|TRBJ1-2
CSARPGYGYTF
TGCAGTGCCCGCCCCGGGTATGGCTACACCTTC
>TRBV5-1|-|-|TRBJ2-3
CASSYRVLADTQYF
TGCGCCAGCAGCTACAGGGTCCTCGCAGATACGCAGTATTTT
>TRBV5-5|-|TRBD1|TRBJ1-5
CASSIGTGASNQPQHF
TGTGCCAGCAGCATTGGGACAGGGGCAAGCAATCAGCCCCAGCATTTT
>TRBV6-1|few|-|TRBJ2-2
CASSEGTANTGELFF
TGTGCCAGCAGTGAAGGAACGGCGAACACCGGGGAGCTGTTTTTT
>TRBV10-1|-|-|TRBJ2-2
CASSAQGWGGELFF
TGCGCCAGCAGTGCACAGGGATGGGGCGGGGAGCTGTTTTTT